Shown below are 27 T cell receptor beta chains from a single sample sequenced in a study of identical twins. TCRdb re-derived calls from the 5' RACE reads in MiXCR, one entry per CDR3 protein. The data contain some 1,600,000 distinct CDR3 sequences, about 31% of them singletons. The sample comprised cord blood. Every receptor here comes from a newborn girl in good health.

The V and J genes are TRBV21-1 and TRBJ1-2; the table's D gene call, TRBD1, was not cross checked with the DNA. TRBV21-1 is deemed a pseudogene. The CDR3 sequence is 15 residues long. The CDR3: CAGSKEDRANYGYTF. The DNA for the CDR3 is TGTGCCGGCAGCAAAGAGGACAGGGCGAACTATGGCTACACCTTC.

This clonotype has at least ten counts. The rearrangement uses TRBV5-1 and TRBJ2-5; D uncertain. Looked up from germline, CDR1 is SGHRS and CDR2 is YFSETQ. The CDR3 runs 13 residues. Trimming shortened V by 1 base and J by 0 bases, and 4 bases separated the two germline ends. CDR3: CASSLRYQETQYF. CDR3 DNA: TGCGCCAGCAGCTTGAGGTACCAAGAGACCCAGTACTTC.

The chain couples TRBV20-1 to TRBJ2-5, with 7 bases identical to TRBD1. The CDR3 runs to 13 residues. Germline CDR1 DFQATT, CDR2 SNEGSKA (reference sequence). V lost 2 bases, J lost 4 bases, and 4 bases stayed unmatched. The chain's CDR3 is CSARLGGAETQYF. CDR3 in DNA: TGCAGTGCTAGATTAGGGGGCGCAGAGACCCAGTACTTC.

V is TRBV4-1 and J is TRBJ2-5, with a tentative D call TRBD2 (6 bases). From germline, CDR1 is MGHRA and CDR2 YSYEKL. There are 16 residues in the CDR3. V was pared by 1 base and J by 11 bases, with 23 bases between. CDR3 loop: CASSQGLVSSYNEQYF. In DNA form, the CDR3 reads TGCGCCAGCAGCCAAGGACTAGTTTCGTCCTACAATGAGCAGTACTTC.

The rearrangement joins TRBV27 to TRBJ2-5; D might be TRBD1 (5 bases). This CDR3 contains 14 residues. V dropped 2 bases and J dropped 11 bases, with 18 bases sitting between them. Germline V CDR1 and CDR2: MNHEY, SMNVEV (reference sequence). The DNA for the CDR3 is TGTGCCAGCAGTTTAACTACTCAGGGCAATGAGCAGTACTTC. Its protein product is CASSLTTQGNEQYF.

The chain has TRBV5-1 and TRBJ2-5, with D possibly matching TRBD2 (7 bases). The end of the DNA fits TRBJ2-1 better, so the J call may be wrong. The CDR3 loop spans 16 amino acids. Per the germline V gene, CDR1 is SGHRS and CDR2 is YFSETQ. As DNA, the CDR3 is TGCGCCAGCAGCACAGGGACTATCCAGAACCAAGAGACCCAGTTCTTC. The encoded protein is CASSTGTIQNQETQFF.

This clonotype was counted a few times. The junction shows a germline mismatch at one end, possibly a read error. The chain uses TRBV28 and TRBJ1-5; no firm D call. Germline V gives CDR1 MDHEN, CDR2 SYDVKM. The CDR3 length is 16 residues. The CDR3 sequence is CASSLLPGPGGQPQHF. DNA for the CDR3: TGTGCCAGCAGCTTATTACCGGGCCCTGGAGGTCAGCCCCAGCATTTT.

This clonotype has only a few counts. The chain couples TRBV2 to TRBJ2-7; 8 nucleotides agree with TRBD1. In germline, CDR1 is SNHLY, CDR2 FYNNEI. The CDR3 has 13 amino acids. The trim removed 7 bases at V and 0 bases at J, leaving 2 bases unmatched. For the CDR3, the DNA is TGTGCCAGCACAGGGGGCGCCTCCTACGAGCAGTACTTC. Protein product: CASTGGASYEQYF.

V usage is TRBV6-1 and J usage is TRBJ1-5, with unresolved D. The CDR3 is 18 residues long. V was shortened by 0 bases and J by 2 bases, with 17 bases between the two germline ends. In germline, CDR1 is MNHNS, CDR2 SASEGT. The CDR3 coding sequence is TGTGCCAGCAGTGAAGCGCTTCGAGGCAGTGTCCGCAATCAGCCCCAGCATTTT. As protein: CASSEALRGSVRNQPQHF.

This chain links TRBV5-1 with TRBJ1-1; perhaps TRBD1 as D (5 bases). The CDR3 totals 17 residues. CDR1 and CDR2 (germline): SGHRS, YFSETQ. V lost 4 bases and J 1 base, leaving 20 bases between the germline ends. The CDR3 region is CASSTIPSFGGNTEAFF. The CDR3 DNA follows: TGCGCCAGCAGCACGATACCGTCTTTTGGGGGGAACACTGAAGCTTTCTTT. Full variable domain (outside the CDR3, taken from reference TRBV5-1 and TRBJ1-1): KAGVTQTPRYLIKTRGQQVTLSCSPISGHRSVSWYQQTPGQGLQFLFEYFSETQRNKGNFPGRFSGRQFSNSRSEMNVSTLELGDSALYLCASSTIPSFGGNTEAFFGQGTRLTVV.

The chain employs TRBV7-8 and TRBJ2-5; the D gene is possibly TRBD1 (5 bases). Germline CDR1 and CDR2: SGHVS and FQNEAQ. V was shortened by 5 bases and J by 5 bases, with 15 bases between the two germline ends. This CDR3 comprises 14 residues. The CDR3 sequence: CASSKPGSRETQYF. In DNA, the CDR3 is TGTGCCAGCAGCAAACCAGGGTCGCGGGAGACCCAGTACTTC. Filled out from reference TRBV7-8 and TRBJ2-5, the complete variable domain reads GAGVSQSPRYKVAKRGQDVALRCDPISGHVSLFWYQQALGQGPEFLTYFQNEAQLDKSGLPSDRFFAERPEGSVSTLKIQRTQQEDSAVYLCASSKPGSRETQYFGPGTRLLVL.

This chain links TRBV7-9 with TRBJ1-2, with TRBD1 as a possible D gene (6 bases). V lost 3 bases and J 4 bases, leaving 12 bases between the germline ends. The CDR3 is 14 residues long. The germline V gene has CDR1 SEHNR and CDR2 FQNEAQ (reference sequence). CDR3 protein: CASSFAGTLYGYTF. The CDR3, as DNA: TGTGCCAGCAGCTTCGCCGGGACACTCTATGGCTACACCTTC.

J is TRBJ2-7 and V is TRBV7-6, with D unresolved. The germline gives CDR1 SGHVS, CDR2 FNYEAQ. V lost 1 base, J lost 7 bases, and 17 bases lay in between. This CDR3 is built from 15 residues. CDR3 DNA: TGTGCCAGCAGCTTAGTTGCTAGTACGTACAATGAGCAGTACTTC. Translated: CASSLVASTYNEQYF. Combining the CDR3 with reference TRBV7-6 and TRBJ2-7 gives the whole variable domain GAGVSQSPRYKVTKRGQDVALRCDPISGHVSLYWYRQALGQGPEFLTYFNYEAQQDKSGLPNDRFSAERPEGSISTLTIQRTEQRDSAMYRCASSLVASTYNEQYFGPGTRLTVT.

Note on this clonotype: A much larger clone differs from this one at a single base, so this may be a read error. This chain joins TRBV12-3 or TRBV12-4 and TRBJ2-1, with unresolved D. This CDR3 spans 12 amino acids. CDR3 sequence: CASSRAYNERFF. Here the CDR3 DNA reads TGTGCCAGCAGCCGGGCCTACAATGAGCGGTTCTTC.

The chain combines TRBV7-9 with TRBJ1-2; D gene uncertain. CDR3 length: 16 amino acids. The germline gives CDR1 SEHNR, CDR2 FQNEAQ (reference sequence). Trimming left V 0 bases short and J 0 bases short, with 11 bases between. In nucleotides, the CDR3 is TGTGCCAGCAGCTTAGCGGCAGGCCTAACTAACTATGGCTACACCTTC. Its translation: CASSLAAGLTNYGYTF.

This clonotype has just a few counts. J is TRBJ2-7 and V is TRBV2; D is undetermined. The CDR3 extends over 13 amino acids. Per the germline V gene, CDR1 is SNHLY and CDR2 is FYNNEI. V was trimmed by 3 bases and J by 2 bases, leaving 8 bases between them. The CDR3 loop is CASSDRPAYEQYF. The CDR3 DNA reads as TGTGCCAGCAGTGACAGACCGGCCTACGAGCAGTACTTC.

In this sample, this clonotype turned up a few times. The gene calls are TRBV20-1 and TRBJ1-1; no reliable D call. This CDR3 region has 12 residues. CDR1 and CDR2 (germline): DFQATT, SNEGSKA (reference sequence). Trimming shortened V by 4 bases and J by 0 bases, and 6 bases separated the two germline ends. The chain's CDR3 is CSATAMNTEAFF. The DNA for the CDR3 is TGCAGTGCTACAGCGATGAACACTGAAGCTTTCTTT.

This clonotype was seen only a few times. DNA of the CDR3: TGTGCCAGTGTCCCGGGACTAGCGGGGGGGAACAATGAGCAGTTCTTC. Its protein is CASVPGLAGGNNEQFF. The chain carries TRBV6-6 and TRBJ2-1; 16 bases map to TRBD2. The V gene end was trimmed by 9 bases and the J gene end by 5 bases; junction bases not matched to a gene: 7. The germline CDR1 and CDR2 sequences are MNHNY and SVGAGI (reference sequence). This CDR3 contains 16 residues.

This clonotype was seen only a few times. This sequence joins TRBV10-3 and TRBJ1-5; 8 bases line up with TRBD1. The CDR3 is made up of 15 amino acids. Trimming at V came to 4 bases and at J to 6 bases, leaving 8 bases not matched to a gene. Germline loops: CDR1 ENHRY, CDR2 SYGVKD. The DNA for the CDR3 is TGTGCCATCAGTGGTACAGGGGGGAGTATTCAGCCCCAGCATTTT. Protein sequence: CAISGTGGSIQPQHF.

The CDR3 sequence: CSARAPSGSRLYNEQFF. The CDR3, as DNA: TGCAGTGCTAGAGCCCCTAGCGGGAGCCGCCTATACAATGAGCAGTTCTTC. The chain employs TRBV20-1 and TRBJ2-1, with 10 bases fitting TRBD2. J lost 4 bases, V lost 1 base, and 10 bases had no gene match. Germline CDR1 is DFQATT and CDR2 is SNEGSKA (reference sequence). CDR3 size: 17 residues.

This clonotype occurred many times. The CDR3: CATSDYKGQGTDTQYF. For the CDR3, the DNA is TGTGCCACCAGTGATTATAAAGGACAGGGGACAGATACGCAGTATTTT. This chain uses TRBV24-1 with TRBJ2-3; 9 positions match TRBD1. In germline, CDR1 is KGHDR, CDR2 SFDVKD. The junction had 5 bases not matched to a gene; V was cut back by 2 bases and J by 3 bases. The CDR3 is 16 residues long.

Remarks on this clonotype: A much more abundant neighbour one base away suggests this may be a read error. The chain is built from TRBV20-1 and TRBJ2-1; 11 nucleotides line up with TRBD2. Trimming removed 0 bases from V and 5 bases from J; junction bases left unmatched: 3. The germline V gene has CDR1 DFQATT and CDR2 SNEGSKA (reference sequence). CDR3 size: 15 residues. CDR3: CSARDSGRANNEQFF. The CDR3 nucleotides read TGCAGTGCTAGAGATAGCGGGAGGGCCAACAATGAGCAGTTCTTC.

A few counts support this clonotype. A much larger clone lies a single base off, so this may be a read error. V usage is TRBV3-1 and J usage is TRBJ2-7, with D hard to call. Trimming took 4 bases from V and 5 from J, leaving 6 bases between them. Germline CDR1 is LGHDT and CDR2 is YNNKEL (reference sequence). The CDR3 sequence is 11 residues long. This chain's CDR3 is CASSRWDEQYF. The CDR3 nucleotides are TGTGCCAGCAGCCGATGGGACGAGCAGTACTTC.

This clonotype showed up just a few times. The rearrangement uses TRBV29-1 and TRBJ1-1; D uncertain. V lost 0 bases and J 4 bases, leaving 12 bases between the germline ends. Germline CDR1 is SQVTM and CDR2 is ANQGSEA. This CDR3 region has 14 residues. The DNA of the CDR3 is TGCAGCGTTGAAGACGTCTTAGGAGGCACTGAAGCTTTCTTT. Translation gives CSVEDVLGGTEAFF.

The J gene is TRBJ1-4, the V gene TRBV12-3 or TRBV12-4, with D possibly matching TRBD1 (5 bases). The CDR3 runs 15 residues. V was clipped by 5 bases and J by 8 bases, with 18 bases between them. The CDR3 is CASSPAGAWREKLFF. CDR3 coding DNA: TGTGCCAGCAGTCCCGCCGGGGCCTGGAGGGAAAAACTGTTTTTT.

The DNA of the CDR3 is TGTGCCAGCAAGGTGGAACAGGGGATCTATAATTCACCCCTCCACTTT. Its protein is CASKVEQGIYNSPLHF. The chain employs TRBV7-2 and TRBJ1-6, with 7 bases aligning to TRBD1. The length of the CDR3 is 16 residues. V dropped 7 bases and J dropped 3; count of bases not matched to a gene: 9. Germline assignment: CDR1 SGHTA and CDR2 FQGNSA.

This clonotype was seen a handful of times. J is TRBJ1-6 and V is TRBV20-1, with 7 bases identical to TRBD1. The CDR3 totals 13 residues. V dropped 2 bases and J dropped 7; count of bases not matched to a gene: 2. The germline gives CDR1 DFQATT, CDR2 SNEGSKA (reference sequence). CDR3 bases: TGCAGTGCTAGAAGACAGGGCAATTCACCCCTCCACTTT. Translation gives CSARRQGNSPLHF.